The sequence of this T cell receptor (beta chain) was determined in a study of blood T cell repertoires in COVID-19. For the study at large: Spain, Italy and the United States supplied samples that represented acute and convalescent COVID-19.

Study processing details: Amplification with reference gene primers provided the estimates of nucleated cell counts. Repertoires were generated with immunoSEQ multiplex PCR, while TCRdb's copy carries only in-frame clones and drops some. V and J calls and clone size are copied from that table; D and trimming were computed from the DNA. The sample lists over 250,000 clones; 65% to 90% were seen once. Germline V gives CDR1 SGHRS, CDR2 YFSETQ. This CDR3 region has 15 residues. V dropped 3 bases and J dropped 6; count of bases not matched to a gene: 11. V usage is TRBV5-1 and J usage is TRBJ2-5, with 7 bases identical to TRBD2. Sequencing used peripheral blood. This receptor was obtained from a human donor in a cohort sampled during active COVID-19. CDR3 DNA sequence: TGCGCCAGCAGCTCGGGCGGGAGTCTGATGAAGACCCAGTACTTC. Translating it yields CASSSGGSLMKTQYF.